The T cell receptor beta chain described here comes from a study of blood T cells in healthy people across ages. This clonotype appeared many times. The CDR3 extends over 16 amino acids. The germline V and J ends were trimmed by 5 bases and 6 bases, with 21 bases remaining between them. CDR1 is SEHNR, CDR2 FQNEAQ, per germline (reference sequence). PCR was performed a second time for about 7 to 12 cycles using a sample-barcoded 5' primer and a J-beta primer mix. Researchers report that a template-switch adaptor with 12 random nucleotides tagged each cDNA molecule. TCRdb fed the 5' RACE reads into MiXCR, producing one record per CDR3 protein. In the table there are about 590,000 distinct CDR3 sequences, approximately 30% of which are singletons.

The source material was blood. The chain couples TRBV7-9 to TRBJ2-3, with TRBD1 as a possible D gene (6 bases). This clonotype was sampled from a woman older than 75 in good health. The CDR3 is CASSPKQGLILDTQYF. CDR3 coding DNA: TGTGCCAGCAGCCCCAAACAGGGATTGATATTGGATACGCAGTATTTT.